The 18 T cell receptor beta chains in this list originate from one sample, sequenced in a study of identical twins. Using its own MiXCR run on the 5' RACE reads, TCRdb lists one record per CDR3 protein. This sample has around 1.7 million distinct CDR3 sequences, with less than 40% found just once. The sequencing input was cord blood. These receptors all come from a newborn girl in good health.

The chain carries TRBV27 and TRBJ2-3; 9 nucleotides match TRBD2. Trimming took 6 bases from V and 1 from J; bases not matched to a gene: 8. From germline, CDR1 is MNHEY and CDR2 SMNVEV (reference sequence). The CDR3 covers 16 residues. The CDR3 nucleotides are TGTGCCAGCAGGGCGGGCAGCGGGAGGCGCACAGATACGCAGTATTTT. This sequence encodes CASRAGSGRRTDTQYF.

This clonotype was recorded a few times. The V and J genes are TRBV11-2 and TRBJ1-1, with D unclear. Germline CDR1 and CDR2: SGHAT and FQNNGV. CDR3 length: 13 residues. Trimming stripped 1 base from V and 6 bases from J, with 9 bases between. CDR3 in DNA: TGTGCCAGCAGCTTAGTGTCAGGCGCTGAAGCTTTCTTT. Its translation is CASSLVSGAEAFF.

This clonotype was seen a few times. This chain connects TRBV9 to TRBJ2-1; 14 bases line up with TRBD2. The V gene's germline CDR1 is SGDLS and CDR2 YYNGEE. Trimming at V came to 4 bases and at J to 4 bases, leaving 13 bases not matched to a gene. The CDR3 length is 19 residues. CDR3 region: CASSLRTSGGPRPYNEQFF. CDR3 in DNA: TGTGCCAGCAGCCTACGGACTAGCGGGGGGCCACGGCCATACAATGAGCAGTTCTTC.

This chain links TRBV12-3 or TRBV12-4 with TRBJ2-1, with D perhaps matching TRBD1 (5 bases). The CDR3 sequence is 13 residues long. V lost 5 bases, J lost 13 bases, and 18 bases lay in between. The CDR3 is CASSDRLRRSQFF. CDR3 sequence (DNA): TGTGCCAGCAGTGACAGACTGCGACGGTCCCAGTTCTTC.

This rearrangement joins TRBV4-2 to TRBJ2-1; unclear D gene. The CDR3 consists of 16 residues. The V and J ends lost 0 bases and 4 bases respectively, with 13 bases between them. Germline V gene sequence: CDR1 LGHNA, CDR2 YNFKEQ. The CDR3 sequence is CASSQDRVPQYNEQFF. DNA for the CDR3: TGTGCCAGCAGCCAAGATCGGGTCCCCCAATACAATGAGCAGTTCTTC.

The CDR3 loop is CSAGRDRGLGEQYF. The CDR3 DNA sequence: TGCAGTGCTGGCCGGGACAGGGGACTTGGCGAGCAGTACTTC. This rearrangement joins TRBV20-1 to TRBJ2-7, with 10 bases lining up with TRBD1. The germline V gene has CDR1 DFQATT and CDR2 SNEGSKA (reference sequence). Trimming took 5 bases from V and 6 from J; bases not matched to a gene: 10. This CDR3 spans 14 amino acids.

The chain is built from TRBV4-2 and TRBJ2-1; 7 nucleotides agree with TRBD2. Germline V gene sequence: CDR1 LGHNA, CDR2 YNFKEQ. CDR3 length: 14 amino acids. Trimming cost V 1 base and J 13 bases; bases outside gene matches: 10. CDR3 in amino acids: CASSQVPSGETQFF. In DNA, the CDR3 is TGTGCCAGCAGCCAAGTTCCTAGCGGAGAGACCCAGTTCTTC.

The rearrangement uses TRBV7-2 and TRBJ2-2; D unclear. Per the germline V gene, CDR1 is SGHTA and CDR2 is FQGNSA. The CDR3 runs to 16 residues. V lost 0 bases and J 8 bases, leaving 16 bases between the germline ends. CDR3 region: CASSLAYERIAGELFF. The CDR3 DNA is TGTGCCAGCAGCTTAGCGTACGAGCGCATTGCGGGGGAGCTGTTTTTT.

The V call is TRBV20-1, the J call TRBJ1-1; TRBD1 matches at 10 bases. CDR3 length equals 16 residues. The V gene end was trimmed by 4 bases and the J gene end by 1 base; junction bases not matched to a gene: 9. Per germline, CDR1 DFQATT and CDR2 SNEGSKA (reference sequence). CDR3 bases: TGCAGTGCTACGAACCGGGACAGGGGACCGAACACTGAAGCTTTCTTT. This translates into CSATNRDRGPNTEAFF.

This clonotype occurred a few times. The V call is TRBV15, the J call TRBJ1-6; D gene unclear. Trimming took off 4 bases at V and 0 bases at J, with 10 bases between the two ends. This CDR3 comprises 16 residues. The germline V gene encodes CDR1 LNHNV and CDR2 YYDKDF (reference sequence). The CDR3, as DNA: TGTGCCACCAGCAACGAGGGCGCCTCCTATAATTCACCCCTCCACTTT. Translation gives CATSNEGASYNSPLHF.

The rearrangement links TRBV10-3 to TRBJ1-2, with a possible D match to TRBD1 (5 bases). The CDR3 consists of 15 residues. CDR1 ENHRY and CDR2 SYGVKD come from the germline V gene. Trimming left V 4 bases short and J 4 bases short, with 16 bases between. In nucleotides, the CDR3 is TGTGCCATCAGTGGATCCTCGGGACTGACCTATGGCTACACCTTC. This translates into CAISGSSGLTYGYTF.

This clonotype came up a few times. The chain joins TRBV20-1 to TRBJ1-6; weak D call: TRBD1 (5 bases). Germline V gene lookup returns CDR1 DFQATT and CDR2 SNEGSKA (reference sequence). V lost 2 bases and J 10 bases, leaving 9 bases between the germline ends. This CDR3 is built from 12 residues. CDR3 DNA sequence: TGCAGTGCTAGACAGGGTGGCTCACCCCTCCACTTT. This translates into CSARQGGSPLHF.

The chain recombines TRBV5-1 with TRBJ1-5; D unresolved. CDR3 length: 14 residues. Germline V CDR1 and CDR2: SGHRS, YFSETQ. V shed 0 bases and J shed 5 bases, with 9 bases lying between them. The CDR3 here is CASSLGGQDQPQHF. The CDR3 nucleotides read TGCGCCAGCAGCTTGGGAGGGCAAGATCAGCCCCAGCATTTT.

Only a few counts were recorded for this clonotype. One end of the junction is discordant with germline, which a read error may explain. V and J are TRBV5-1 and TRBJ2-1, with TRBD2 matching 10 bases. There are 15 residues in the CDR3. In germline, CDR1 is SGHRS, CDR2 YFSETQ. Written as DNA, the CDR3 is TGTGCCAGCAGCATAATTAGCGGGAGGAACAATGAGCAGTTCTTC. This gives the protein CASSIISGRNNEQFF.

This clonotype has at least ten counts. Germline and junction disagree at one end, which may indicate a read error. The chain employs TRBV3-1 and TRBJ2-1; D remains unclear. This CDR3 is built from 15 residues. CDR1 is LGHDT and CDR2 is YNNKEL in the germline V gene (reference sequence). CDR3: CASSQGPSSYNEQFF. The CDR3 DNA is TGCGCCAGCAGCCAAGGGCCTAGCTCCTACAATGAGCAGTTCTTC.

The chain has TRBV20-1 and TRBJ2-3; the D is unclear. Looked up from germline, CDR1 is DFQATT and CDR2 is SNEGSKA (reference sequence). V dropped 2 bases and J dropped 3 bases, with 18 bases sitting between them. The CDR3 sequence is 16 residues long. The CDR3 is CSARFRPAAHTDTQYF. The CDR3 bases are TGCAGTGCTAGATTTCGCCCGGCGGCCCATACAGATACGCAGTATTTT.

The table lists this clonotype with a few counts. The chain couples TRBV28 to TRBJ2-7; 7 bases match TRBD1. The CDR3 has 15 amino acids. Germline CDR1 is MDHEN and CDR2 is SYDVKM. Trimming cost V 6 bases and J 0 bases; bases outside gene matches: 8. The CDR3 DNA reads as TGTGCCAGCAGGTCCGGGACAGCGAGCTCCTACGAGCAGTACTTC. Protein sequence: CASRSGTASSYEQYF.

This clonotype was detected a few times. This chain uses TRBV7-2 with TRBJ2-3, with 13 bases aligning to TRBD2. The CDR3 covers 17 residues. Trimming took 5 bases from V and 6 from J; bases not matched to a gene: 11. The germline V gene has CDR1 SGHTA and CDR2 FQGNSA. This CDR3 reads CASSTRLAGGLWDTQYF. The CDR3 bases are TGTGCCAGCAGCACTCGACTAGCGGGGGGATTATGGGATACGCAGTATTTT.